The 3 T cell receptor beta chains below were found in one sample sequenced in a study of OX40 agonist ivuxolimab in advanced cancers. TCRdb's table, derived via immunoSEQ multiplex PCR, lists solely in-frame clones and lacks some. The sample gives 50,000 to 70,000 clones, less than 95% of which show up once; about 0.44% is in the top ten. Here the sequenced sample was CD4+ or CD8+ T cells sorted from blood, taken in a trial of the OX40 agonist ivuxolimab. These receptors were obtained from an adult with an advanced solid tumor such as melanoma, head and neck, liver or kidney cancer.

The V and J genes are TRBV18 and TRBJ1-1; D is undetermined. Between the trimmed V and J ends, which lost 6 bases and 3 bases, there was a span of 8 bases. The length of the CDR3 is 12 residues. The germline V gene has CDR1 KGHSH and CDR2 LQKENI. CDR3 loop: CASSIGDTEAFF. The CDR3 region has the DNA TGTGCCAGCTCTATCGGTGACACTGAAGCTTTCTTT. Supplemented by reference TRBV18 and TRBJ1-1, the full variable domain reads NAGVMQNPRHLVRRRGQEARLRCSPMKGHSHVYWYRQLPEEGLKFMVYLQKENIIDESGMPKERFSAEFPKEGPSILRIQQVVRGDSAAYFCASSIGDTEAFFGQGTRLTVV.

The gene calls are TRBV25-1 and TRBJ2-3; TRBD2 matches 7 bases. The CDR3 runs to 15 residues. CDR1 MGHDK and CDR2 SYGVNS come from the germline V gene. The trim removed 5 bases at V and 4 bases at J, leaving 9 bases unmatched. CDR3 nucleotides: TGTGCCAGCAGTCAGCTAGCGGATTTGTCAGATACGCAGTATTTT. It translates to CASSQLADLSDTQYF.

This clone was seen a handful of times. This chain links TRBV5-5 with TRBJ2-2, with D possibly matching TRBD2 (6 bases). The CDR3 length is 16 residues. Germline assignment: CDR1 SGHKS and CDR2 YYEKEE (reference sequence). V lost 1 base, J lost 0 bases, and 10 bases lay in between. The CDR3 loop reads CASSLFGGTNTGELFF. CDR3 coding DNA: TGTGCCAGCAGCTTGTTCGGAGGGACGAACACCGGGGAGCTGTTTTTT.